This TCR beta chain was sequenced for a study of CD8 T cells in ankylosing spondylitis. The table lists this clonotype with many counts. Its antigen is as yet unknown. Quantitative 5'-RACE was performed with molecular barcodes, and it yielded the TCR beta libraries. MiXCR, run by TCRdb on the 5' RACE reads, gives a single entry per CDR3 protein. The repertoire consists of some 70,000 distinct CDR3 sequences, with about 5.2% occurring once and the leading ten covering over 2%. General study points: Seven to nine highly homologous variants formed a TCR beta motif that appeared characteristic of ankylosing spondylitis blood. In peripheral blood, disease-linked CD8+ clones occurred at relatively low frequencies.

The sequenced sample consisted of blood, either unsorted or a sorted T cell fraction (not recorded which). This TCR was recovered from a male donor with ankylosing spondylitis or in good health (not recorded which).

In DNA, the CDR3 is TGTGCCAGCAGCAGGACAGGGGGCAATGGCTACACCTTC. Translated: CASSRTGGNGYTF. J is TRBJ1-2 and V is TRBV7-2; 11 bases fit TRBD1. The trim removed 5 bases at V and 6 bases at J, leaving 2 bases unmatched. Germline CDR1 reads SGHTA; CDR2 reads FQGNSA. The CDR3 extends over 13 amino acids.